The clone carrying this T cell receptor beta chain was detected only a few times. The CDR3 has 16 residues. Germline CDR1 and CDR2: GTSNPN and SVGIG (reference sequence). Unmatched junction bases numbered 6, after V lost 3 bases and J lost 0 bases. This sample is drawn from a study of cytomegalovirus exposure and HLA in healthy donors. Primers included in the PCR were 60 Vbeta and 13 Jbeta primers. Authors' analysis steps: About 83 million unique TCR beta chains, 9 million to 12 million shared, were counted in a later analysis. Here immunoSEQ multiplex PCR was the method, and the copy in TCRdb shows in-frame clones only, minus some. That table is the source of V, J and clone size, and D and trimming were worked out from the DNA. The repertoire has 200,000 to 250,000 clones, 75% of them found once; the top ten carry less than 2%.

The chain carries TRBV30 and TRBJ1-3; 9 nucleotides match TRBD1. This TCR derives from a young woman in good health and CMV-seronegative. Sequenced: PBMCs. CDR3 in amino acids: CAWRRDRAFSGNTIYF. As DNA, the CDR3 is TGTGCCTGGAGACGGGACAGGGCCTTCTCTGGAAACACCATATATTTT.